This TCR beta chain came from a study of T cells in localized non-small cell lung cancer. The study's findings and limits: Within adjacent lung there appeared a median 57 of the top 100 tumor clones. Among the tissues sampled, uninvolved adjacent lung had the highest T cell clonality, above tumor. Longer survival (overall) was linked to higher T cell density in blood.

Concerning this clone itself: Its antigen is not identified.

V shed 0 bases and J shed 3 bases, with 9 bases lying between them. Germline V lookup: CDR1 KGHSY, CDR2 FQNENV. This CDR3 has 15 amino acids. The method was immunoSEQ multiplex PCR; TCRdb's version includes in-frame clones alone and lacks a portion of them. Here the sample spans about 41,000 clones, about 90% being singletons. Specimen: peripheral blood, collected before any cancer treatment. The chain couples TRBV16 to TRBJ1-5; D unclear. The receptor comes from a female donor at least 60 years old with stage I squamous cell lung carcinoma. This CDR3 is CASSQSRGVNQPQHF. In DNA, the CDR3 is TGTGCCAGCAGCCAATCACGGGGAGTCAATCAGCCCCAGCATTTT.